This TCR beta chain was observed in a study of T cell repertoires in ileal Crohn's disease. General study points: Endoscopic recurrence occurred in every patient whose clonality exceeded 26.8%.

The length of the CDR3 is 16 residues. The V and J ends lost 0 bases and 7 bases, in that order; junction bases with no gene match: 7. Germline V gene data show CDR1 as LNHNV and CDR2 as YYDKDF (reference sequence). As concerns this clone: Its specificity is not known.

Around 0.45 micrograms of biopsy DNA per sample underwent TCRB immunosequencing. Assay: immunoSEQ multiplex PCR; the TCRdb copy retains only in-frame clones and omits some. The profile shows under 35,000 clones, just under 80% of them singletons. The V and J genes are TRBV15 and TRBJ2-7; 12 bases line up with TRBD2. The sequence was obtained from an adult with Crohn's disease. The sequenced material came from ileal tissue. The CDR3 nucleotides read TGTGCCACCAGCAGAGATGGCCGACTAGCGGGAGATGAGCAGTACTTC. The encoded protein is CATSRDGRLAGDEQYF.